This note documents a single TCR beta chain sequence. This CDR3 is 15 amino acids long. From germline, CDR1 is MNHEY and CDR2 SVGEGT. Losses at the gene ends were 3 bases for V and 8 bases for J; bases not matched to a gene: 9. The sample belongs to a study of blood T cell repertoires in COVID-19. Study-level information: Donors in the United States, Italy and Spain gave samples during acute or convalescent COVID-19.

Authors' methods: By means of reference gene primer amplification, nucleated cell counts were estimated. Measured with immunoSEQ multiplex PCR; TCRdb has only the in-frame clones, and not every one. V and J calls and clone size come straight from that table; D and trimming were deduced from the DNA. This sample yields around 68,000 clones, of which around 86% are seen a single time; 6% to 7% belongs to the top ten. The TCR sequence derives from a middle-aged man with active COVID-19. Sequenced input: peripheral blood. This rearrangement joins TRBV6-2 or TRBV6-3 to TRBJ2-4; the match to TRBD2 covers 8 bases. In DNA, the CDR3 is TGTGCCAGCAGTTATTCGGGAGGGATATCAGACATTCAGTACTTC. This translates into CASSYSGGISDIQYF.